A single sample gave rise to the 14 T cell receptor beta chains below, sequenced in a study of cytomegalovirus exposure and HLA in healthy donors. Libraries were prepared by immunoSEQ multiplex PCR; TCRdb keeps only in-frame clonotypes and omits some of them. The table lists 120,000 or so clones, almost 90% of them singletons. Sample: PBMCs. The receptors shown here come from a man aged 25 to 45 in good health and CMV-seronegative.

This rearrangement joins TRBV4-2 to TRBJ2-7; TRBD2 aligns across 9 bases. The CDR3 sequence is 18 residues long. Germline values: CDR1 LGHNA, CDR2 YNFKEQ. The J segment lost 0 bases and the V segment lost 0 bases, leaving 9 bases of the junction unmatched. This CDR3 is CASSQEETSGPLSYEQYF. In DNA form, the CDR3 reads TGTGCCAGCAGCCAAGAGGAAACTAGCGGGCCTCTCTCCTACGAGCAGTACTTC.

The chain has TRBV6-6 and TRBJ2-3; 9 bases match TRBD1. The V gene's germline CDR1 is MNHNY and CDR2 SVGAGI (reference sequence). V gave up 5 bases and J gave up 2 bases; unmatched junction bases: 8. The length of the CDR3 is 16 residues. This CDR3 reads CASSGRDREITDTQYF. The CDR3 nucleotides read TGTGCCAGCAGTGGTCGGGACAGGGAGATCACAGATACGCAGTATTTT.

The gene calls are TRBV18 and TRBJ2-7, with 10 bases identical to TRBD2. Trimming at V came to 6 bases and at J to 0 bases, leaving 5 bases not matched to a gene. The CDR3 runs to 15 residues. CDR1 is KGHSH, CDR2 LQKENI, per germline. In nucleotides, the CDR3 is TGTGCCAGCTCGTACGCTAGCGGGGGCTCCTACGAGCAGTACTTC. Translated, it gives CASSYASGGSYEQYF.

This chain uses TRBV6-4 with TRBJ2-1, with TRBD2 identical over 13 bases. The CDR3 is 15 residues long. Unmatched junction bases numbered 4, after V lost 3 bases and J lost 8 bases. Germline CDR1 reads MRHNA; CDR2 reads SNTAGT. The CDR3 loop reads CASSDTSGRAHEQFF. The CDR3 DNA follows: TGTGCCAGCAGTGATACTAGCGGGAGGGCCCATGAGCAGTTCTTC.

The V call is TRBV9, the J call TRBJ1-2, with D uncertain. The V gene lost 0 bases and the J gene lost 2 bases, with 11 bases spanning the gap. The CDR3 covers 15 residues. Looked up from germline, CDR1 is SGDLS and CDR2 is YYNGEE. The CDR3 region is CASSVEVEGNYGYTF. CDR3 in DNA: TGTGCCAGCAGCGTAGAAGTGGAGGGAAACTATGGCTACACCTTC.

Here the CDR3 DNA reads TGCGCCAGCAGTCGGGAGGGAAGCTCCTACAATGAGCAGTTCTTC. This codes for CASSREGSSYNEQFF. V and J are TRBV5-1 and TRBJ2-1; 8 positions match TRBD2. The CDR3 loop spans 15 amino acids. The ends lost 5 bases at V and 0 bases at J; junction bases unmatched: 4. Germline lookup yields CDR1 SGHRS and CDR2 YFSETQ.

Here the CDR3 reads CASSYGTAEAFF. CDR3 nucleotides: TGTGCCAGCAGTTACGGGACTGCCGAAGCTTTCTTT. This chain uses TRBV6-5 with TRBJ1-1; D might be TRBD1 (5 bases). V was shortened by 2 bases and J by 8 bases, with 9 bases between the two germline ends. CDR1 and CDR2 (germline): MNHEY, SVGAGI. The CDR3 spans 12 residues.

The rearrangement links TRBV13 to TRBJ1-6; 7 nucleotides agree with TRBD1. Trimming cost V 5 bases and J 7 bases; bases outside gene matches: 5. CDR1 and CDR2 (germline): PRHDT, FYEKMQ (reference sequence). This CDR3 is 14 amino acids long. For the CDR3, the DNA is TGTGCCAGCAGCCGCGGGACAGAAAATTCACCCCTCCACTTT. Translating gives CASSRGTENSPLHF.

The chain has TRBV7-2 and TRBJ2-7; 9 bases match TRBD2. The V gene end was trimmed by 5 bases and the J gene end by 4 bases; junction bases not matched to a gene: 3. The germline V gene encodes CDR1 SGHTA and CDR2 FQGNSA. The CDR3 length is 13 residues. CDR3: CASSVLAGYEQYF. The CDR3 DNA follows: TGTGCCAGCAGCGTGCTAGCGGGGTACGAGCAGTACTTC.

The sample holds many counts of this clone. Other nucleotide sequences in the sample specify the same CDR3. V and J are TRBV27 and TRBJ2-7, with TRBD1 matching 8 bases. Germline CDR1 and CDR2: MNHEY and SMNVEV (reference sequence). Losses at the gene ends were 0 bases for V and 4 bases for J; bases not matched to a gene: 5. CDR3 size: 15 residues. CDR3 region: CASSLSSGQAYEQYF. CDR3 nucleotide sequence: TGTGCCAGCAGTTTATCGTCGGGACAGGCTTACGAGCAGTACTTC.

V is TRBV6-5 and J is TRBJ2-5; 8 positions match TRBD2. The CDR3 has 12 residues. Looked up from germline, CDR1 is MNHEY and CDR2 is SVGAGI. Trimming at V came to 6 bases and at J to 7 bases, leaving 4 bases not matched to a gene. The CDR3 bases are TGTGCCAGCAGGACTAGCGTAGGGACCCAGTACTTC. As protein: CASRTSVGTQYF.

The rearrangement joins TRBV5-6 to TRBJ2-1; D is undetermined. The CDR3 is made up of 14 amino acids. From germline, CDR1 is SGHDT and CDR2 YYEEEE. V was clipped by 0 bases and J by 9 bases, with 13 bases between them. The chain's CDR3 is CASSLAVLVGEQFF. CDR3 nucleotides: TGTGCCAGCAGCTTGGCCGTATTGGTCGGTGAGCAGTTCTTC.

This chain links TRBV29-1 with TRBJ1-5; D might be TRBD1 (5 bases). The V end was cut by 4 bases, the J end by 7 bases, with 14 bases between. CDR1 and CDR2 (germline): SQVTM, ANQGSEA. This CDR3 spans 13 amino acids. CDR3 in DNA: TGCAGCGTTGGGGGCGGCCTAGGCCAGCCCCAGCATTTT. It is translated as CSVGGGLGQPQHF.

The chain joins TRBV5-1 to TRBJ2-1; TRBD2 matches at 7 bases. Per the germline V gene, CDR1 is SGHRS and CDR2 is YFSETQ. The CDR3 is made up of 15 amino acids. The junction had 9 bases not matched to a gene; V was cut back by 5 bases and J by 4 bases. CDR3: CASSTRAGSYNEQFF. The DNA for the CDR3 is TGCGCCAGCAGTACCAGAGCGGGATCTTACAATGAGCAGTTCTTC. Based on the CDR3 plus reference TRBV5-1 and TRBJ2-1, the full variable domain is KAGVTQTPRYLIKTRGQQVTLSCSPISGHRSVSWYQQTPGQGLQFLFEYFSETQRNKGNFPGRFSGRQFSNSRSEMNVSTLELGDSALYLCASSTRAGSYNEQFFGPGTRLTVL.